The 28 T cell receptor beta chains given below trace back to one sample, sequenced in a study of OX40 agonist ivuxolimab in advanced cancers. Clones were sequenced by immunoSEQ multiplex PCR, and TCRdb holds only the in-frame ones, with some missing. Of 90,000 or so clones listed, about 86% were seen once; the top ten hold roughly 1.5%. This specimen was CD4+ or CD8+ T cells sorted from blood, taken in a trial of the OX40 agonist ivuxolimab. All receptors derive from an adult with an advanced solid tumor such as melanoma, head and neck, liver or kidney cancer.

The rearrangement joins TRBV19 to TRBJ2-7, with D tentatively TRBD1 (5 bases). The length of the CDR3 is 12 residues. From germline, CDR1 is LNHDA and CDR2 SQIVND (reference sequence). Trimming stripped 5 bases from V and 4 bases from J, with 9 bases between. Here the CDR3 DNA reads TGTGCCAGTAGTGAAAACAGGTACGAGCAGTACTTC. This encodes CASSENRYEQYF.

J is TRBJ1-5 and V is TRBV5-5; D not resolved. The CDR3 spans 16 residues. V lost 4 bases to trimming and J lost 3 bases, with 17 bases between them. Germline assignment: CDR1 SGHKS and CDR2 YYEKEE (reference sequence). CDR3 sequence: CASSARQQTINQPQHF. The CDR3 region has the DNA TGTGCCAGCAGCGCGCGTCAACAGACTATCAATCAGCCCCAGCATTTT.

The chain is built from TRBV4-3 and TRBJ2-2; D unresolved. V was shortened by 1 base and J by 1 base, with 10 bases between the two germline ends. The CDR3 has 16 amino acids. Germline loops: CDR1 LGHNA, CDR2 YSLEER. The CDR3 DNA is TGCGCCAGCAGCCAAGGGTCGCTTTTGAACACCGGGGAGCTGTTTTTT. Translated, it gives CASSQGSLLNTGELFF.

V and J are TRBV2 and TRBJ1-1; 9 bases are a match to TRBD1. This CDR3 has 15 amino acids. Losses at the gene ends were 5 bases for V and 4 bases for J; bases not matched to a gene: 8. Germline CDR1 SNHLY, CDR2 FYNNEI. This chain's CDR3 is CASSREGQGSTEAFF. Written as DNA, the CDR3 is TGTGCCAGCAGTAGAGAGGGACAGGGTTCCACTGAAGCTTTCTTT.

The chain recombines TRBV9 with TRBJ1-5; 7 positions match TRBD1. The V gene end was trimmed by 4 bases and the J gene end by 6 bases; junction bases not matched to a gene: 10. The CDR3 runs 15 residues. Germline CDR1 and CDR2: SGDLS and YYNGEE. CDR3 in DNA: TGTGCCAGCAGCCCAGGCGGCAGGGACAGTCAGCCCCAGCATTTT. Protein: CASSPGGRDSQPQHF.

J is TRBJ2-7 and V is TRBV12-2; the table assigns TRBD2, which was not confirmed against the DNA. TRBV12-2 is noted as a pseudogene. The length of the CDR3 is 16 residues. The CDR3 protein is CASRLEGTGTSGEQYF. DNA of the CDR3: TGTGCAAGTCGCTTAGAGGGCACCGGGACTAGTGGCGAGCAGTACTTC.

J is TRBJ2-7 and V is TRBV6-6; a weak D match, TRBD1 (5 bases). The CDR3 spans 14 residues. Per germline, CDR1 MNHNY and CDR2 SVGAGI (reference sequence). V lost 5 bases, J lost 2 bases, and 13 bases lay in between. CDR3 coding DNA: TGTGCCAGCAGTACCCAGGGTCGGGCCTACGAGCAGTACTTC. Encoded protein: CASSTQGRAYEQYF.

The chain has TRBV11-3 and TRBJ2-7; 7 bases line up with TRBD1. CDR3 size: 13 residues. Germline V gene lookup returns CDR1 SGHNT and CDR2 YENEEA. V gave up 8 bases and J gave up 5 bases; unmatched junction bases: 9. CDR3 nucleotide sequence: TGTGCCAGCGCGCCGGGACAGAGACACGAGCAGTACTTC. This sequence encodes CASAPGQRHEQYF.

The sample holds one count of this clone. This chain connects TRBV27 to TRBJ2-6; D perhaps matches TRBD1 (6 bases). V was trimmed by 6 bases and J by 0 bases, leaving 12 bases between them. CDR3 length: 16 amino acids. Looked up from germline, CDR1 is MNHEY and CDR2 is SMNVEV (reference sequence). The CDR3 sequence: CASRRDTASGANVLTF. Written as DNA, the CDR3 is TGTGCCAGCAGACGGGACACTGCCTCTGGGGCCAACGTCCTGACTTTC.

The chain couples TRBV11-2 to TRBJ2-3, with D tentatively TRBD1 or TRBD2 (5 bases each). Germline loops: CDR1 SGHAT, CDR2 FQNNGV. The CDR3 spans 14 residues. V dropped 6 bases and J dropped 4 bases, with 14 bases sitting between them. The CDR3: CASSRGPMPDTQYF. CDR3 bases: TGTGCCAGCAGTAGGGGACCCATGCCAGATACGCAGTATTTT.

The CDR3 DNA sequence: TGTGCCAGCAGCTTCAGCGGGTCCAGCTCCTACAATGAGCAGTTCTTC. As protein: CASSFSGSSSYNEQFF. This rearrangement joins TRBV9 to TRBJ2-1, with a tentative D call TRBD2 (6 bases). V lost 4 bases to trimming and J lost 0 bases, with 14 bases between them. Germline V CDR1 and CDR2: SGDLS, YYNGEE. This CDR3 is built from 16 residues.

The genes are TRBV5-4 and TRBJ2-7; possibly TRBD1 or TRBD2 for D (5 bases each). Germline-derived CDR1 and CDR2 are SGHNT and YYREEE (reference sequence). CDR3 length: 12 amino acids. V lost 4 bases and J 3 bases, leaving 8 bases between the germline ends. The CDR3 DNA is TGTGCCAGCAGCCGGGACCGCTACGAGCAGTACTTC. Translated: CASSRDRYEQYF. The full variable domain, completed using reference TRBV5-4 and TRBJ2-7, is ETGVTQSPTHLIKTRGQQVTLRCSSQSGHNTVSWYQQALGQGPQFIFQYYREEENGRGNFPPRFSGLQFPNYSSELNVNALELDDSALYLCASSRDRYEQYFGPGTRLTVT.

This clone was recorded a few times. The V call is TRBV18, the J call TRBJ2-2; 9 bases align to TRBD1. The CDR3 contains 18 residues. Germline CDR1 is KGHSH and CDR2 is LQKENI. V was pared by 3 bases and J by 6 bases, with 14 bases of the junction left unmatched. CDR3 DNA sequence: TGTGCCAGCTCACCCGCCTCTCTCGGGACAGGGAGTCCCGGGGAGCTGTTTTTT. Protein: CASSPASLGTGSPGELFF.

This chain links TRBV7-2 with TRBJ2-2, with 13 bases that match TRBD2. Germline trimming cut 4 bases from V and 3 bases from J; bases unmatched to any gene: 8. The CDR3 runs 18 residues. Germline-derived CDR1 and CDR2 are SGHTA and FQGNSA. CDR3 nucleotides: TGTGCCAGCAGCTCCCAACTGACTAGCGGGAGGTACACCGGGGAGCTGTTTTTT. It codes for CASSSQLTSGRYTGELFF.

The chain carries TRBV5-5 and TRBJ1-1; no clear D gene. The CDR3 covers 15 residues. Germline V gives CDR1 SGHKS, CDR2 YYEKEE (reference sequence). Trimming removed 0 bases from V and 0 bases from J, with 9 bases in between. The CDR3 DNA reads as TGTGCCAGCAGCTTGGCCGTTAGTATGAACACTGAAGCTTTCTTT. This encodes CASSLAVSMNTEAFF. The entire variable domain, with the rest obtained from reference TRBV5-5 and TRBJ1-1, is as follows: DAGVTQSPTHLIKTRGQQVTLRCSPISGHKSVSWYQQVLGQGPQFIFQYYEKEERGRGNFPDRFSARQFPNYSSELNVNALLLGDSALYLCASSLAVSMNTEAFFGQGTRLTVV.

Turning to this clone: The germline gene is not matched at one end of the junction; a read error may be the cause. The V gene is TRBV7-7, the J gene TRBJ2-7; weak D call: TRBD1 (7 bases). Per the germline V gene, CDR1 is SSHAT and CDR2 is FNYEAQ (reference sequence). This CDR3 is 13 amino acids long. CDR3 sequence: CASSLGPGGEQYF. The CDR3 DNA reads TGTGCTAGCAGCTTAGGGCCAGGGGGGGAGCAGTACTTC.

This chain links TRBV14 with TRBJ2-7; D gene uncertain. Looked up from germline, CDR1 is SGHDN and CDR2 is FVKESK. The CDR3 has 14 residues. Between the trimmed V and J ends, which lost 2 bases and 2 bases, there was a span of 10 bases. CDR3 sequence (DNA): TGTGCCAGCAGCCAATTAGGATCCACCTACGAGCAGTACTTC. Protein sequence: CASSQLGSTYEQYF.

The V and J genes are TRBV11-2 and TRBJ2-7; TRBD2 is a possible D gene (7 bases). Trimming removed 0 bases from V and 3 bases from J, with 18 bases in between. CDR1 and CDR2 from the germline V gene are SGHAT and FQNNGV. The CDR3 extends over 17 amino acids. This CDR3 reads CASSLDPGGLIGYEQYF. CDR3 in DNA: TGTGCCAGCAGCTTAGATCCCGGGGGGCTAATAGGCTACGAGCAGTACTTC.

V and J are TRBV6-1 and TRBJ2-3; D gene unclear. CDR3 length: 13 residues. With 2 bases removed from V and 6 bases from J, the gap between germline ends came to 9 bases. The germline gives CDR1 MNHNS, CDR2 SASEGT. CDR3 protein: CASSEPPTDTQYF. The CDR3, as DNA: TGTGCCAGCAGTGAACCCCCGACGGATACGCAGTATTTT.

Here the CDR3 DNA reads TGCGCCAGCAGCATAGCGGGAGGGCAAGAGACCCAGTACTTC. It encodes CASSIAGGQETQYF. The V call is TRBV5-1, the J call TRBJ2-5; 11 positions agree with TRBD2. CDR1 and CDR2 from the germline V gene are SGHRS and YFSETQ. Losses at the gene ends were 4 bases for V and 2 bases for J; bases not matched to a gene: 1. This CDR3 spans 14 amino acids.

The chain combines TRBV4-3 with TRBJ2-5; perhaps TRBD2 as D (6 bases). This CDR3 has 15 amino acids. Germline V gene data show CDR1 as LGHNA and CDR2 as YSLEER. V lost 0 bases, J lost 3 bases, and 11 bases lay in between. The CDR3 protein is CASSQDRRGEETQYF. CDR3 in DNA: TGCGCCAGCAGCCAAGATCGGAGGGGAGAAGAGACCCAGTACTTC.

V gene TRBV18 combines with J gene TRBJ1-5; possibly TRBD1 for D (5 bases). Germline lookup yields CDR1 KGHSH and CDR2 LQKENI. This CDR3 spans 14 amino acids. Deletions cut 2 bases from V and 6 bases from J, with 11 bases between. CDR3 sequence (DNA): TGTGCCAGCTCACCAGAAGGGGCCGCTCAGCCCCAGCATTTT. Its translation is CASSPEGAAQPQHF.

The chain couples TRBV4-3 to TRBJ2-3, with D maybe TRBD1 (6 bases). Deletions cut 4 bases from V and 0 bases from J, with 11 bases between. The germline gives CDR1 LGHNA, CDR2 YSLEER. The CDR3 totals 15 residues. This CDR3 is CASSRATGSTDTQYF. The CDR3 DNA reads TGCGCCAGCAGCCGAGCGACAGGAAGCACAGATACGCAGTATTTT.

The CDR3 here is CAISESRETGETQYF. The CDR3, as DNA: TGTGCCATCAGTGAGTCGCGGGAGACTGGAGAGACCCAGTACTTC. This chain joins TRBV10-3 and TRBJ2-5, with TRBD2 matching 7 bases. This CDR3 has 15 amino acids. V lost 0 bases to trimming and J lost 4 bases; unmatched junction nucleotides: 5. The germline V gene has CDR1 ENHRY and CDR2 SYGVKD.

The chain is built from TRBV7-9 and TRBJ1-1, with 8 bases that match TRBD1. Germline V lookup: CDR1 SEHNR, CDR2 FQNEAQ (reference sequence). This CDR3 is built from 15 residues. The V and J ends lost 5 bases and 1 base, in that order; junction bases with no gene match: 6. DNA for the CDR3: TGTGCCAGCAGCACCACCGGGACAGGGAACACTGAAGCTTTCTTT. This encodes CASSTTGTGNTEAFF.

V gene TRBV9 combines with J gene TRBJ2-3; the match to TRBD2 covers 8 bases. Losses at the gene ends were 3 bases for V and 3 bases for J; bases not matched to a gene: 6. The length of the CDR3 is 15 residues. The germline gives CDR1 SGDLS, CDR2 YYNGEE. For the CDR3, the DNA is TGTGCCAGCAGCGGTAGCGGGGTGAGGACAGATACGCAGTATTTT. It is translated as CASSGSGVRTDTQYF. The whole variable domain, filled in from reference TRBV9 and TRBJ2-3, reads DSGVTQTPKHLITATGQRVTLRCSPRSGDLSVYWYQQSLDQGLQFLIQYYNGEERAKGNILERFSAQQFPDLHSELNLSSLELGDSALYFCASSGSGVRTDTQYFGPGTRLTVL.

This chain connects TRBV7-2 to TRBJ2-5; 8 bases match TRBD2. Trimming removed 5 bases from V and 7 bases from J; junction bases left unmatched: 12. Looked up from germline, CDR1 is SGHTA and CDR2 is FQGNSA. CDR3 length: 15 amino acids. CDR3 protein: CASSPQGLGLGTQYF. CDR3 bases: TGTGCCAGCAGCCCCCAGGGACTAGGTTTGGGGACCCAGTACTTC.

J is TRBJ2-5 and V is TRBV5-1; D is perhaps TRBD2 (5 bases). This CDR3 has 14 amino acids. Trimming removed 5 bases from V and 4 bases from J, with 15 bases in between. Looked up from germline, CDR1 is SGHRS and CDR2 is YFSETQ. CDR3 amino acids: CASSSSPAGETQYF. In DNA form, the CDR3 reads TGCGCCAGCAGTTCGAGCCCCGCGGGAGAGACCCAGTACTTC.